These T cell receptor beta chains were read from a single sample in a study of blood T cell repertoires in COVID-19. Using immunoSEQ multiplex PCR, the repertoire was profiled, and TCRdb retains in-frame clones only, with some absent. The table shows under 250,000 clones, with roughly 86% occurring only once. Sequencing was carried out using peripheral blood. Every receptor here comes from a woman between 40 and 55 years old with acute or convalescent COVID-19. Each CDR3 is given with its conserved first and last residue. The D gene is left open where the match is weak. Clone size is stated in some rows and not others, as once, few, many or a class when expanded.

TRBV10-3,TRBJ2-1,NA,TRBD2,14,CATFGGGPYNEQFF,TGTGCCACTTTTGGCGGGGGGCCCTACAATGAGCAGTTCTTC
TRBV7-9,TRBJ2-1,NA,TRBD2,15,CASSYGTSGYNEQFF,TGTGCCAGCAGCTACGGGACTAGCGGATACAATGAGCAGTTCTTC
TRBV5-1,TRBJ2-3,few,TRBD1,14,CASSKGQDTDTQYF,TGCGCCAGCAGCAAAGGACAGGACACAGATACGCAGTATTTT
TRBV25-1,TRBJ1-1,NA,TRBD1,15,CASSALTGAPTEAFF,TGTGCCAGCAGTGCCTTAACAGGGGCGCCGACTGAAGCTTTCTTT
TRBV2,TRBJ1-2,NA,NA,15,CASSEEGTVLYGYTF,TGTGCCAGCAGTGAGGAGGGGACTGTACTATATGGCTACACCTTC
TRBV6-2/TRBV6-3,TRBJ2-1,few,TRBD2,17,CASSYLVGLAVLDEQFF,TGTGCCAGCAGTTACCTTGTCGGACTAGCGGTCTTGGATGAGCAGTTCTTC
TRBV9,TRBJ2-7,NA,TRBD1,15,CASSVQTGLSYEQYF,TGTGCCAGCAGCGTACAGACAGGGCTCTCCTACGAGCAGTACTTC
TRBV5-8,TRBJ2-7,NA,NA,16,CASSLSFGTRSYEQYF,TGTGCCAGCAGCTTGTCATTCGGGACAAGATCCTACGAGCAGTACTTC
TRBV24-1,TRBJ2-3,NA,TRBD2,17,CATSDPGLAGDTDTQYF,TGTGCCACCAGTGACCCGGGACTAGCGGGGGACACAGATACGCAGTATTTT
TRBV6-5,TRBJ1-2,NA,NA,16,CASSYSTSSPNYGYTF,TGTGCCAGCAGTTACTCTACCAGTTCTCCTAACTATGGCTACACCTTC
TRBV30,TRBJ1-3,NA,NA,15,CAWRGTDYSGNTIYF,TGTGCCTGGAGGGGGACTGACTACTCTGGAAACACCATATATTTT
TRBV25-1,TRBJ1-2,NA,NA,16,CASSDGGLVGNYGYTF,TGTGCCAGCAGTGATGGGGGCCTAGTGGGGAACTATGGCTACACCTTC
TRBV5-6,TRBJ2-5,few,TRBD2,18,CASSFWRLAGGGDETQYF,TGTGCCAGCAGCTTTTGGAGGCTAGCGGGAGGAGGGGATGAGACCCAGTACTTC
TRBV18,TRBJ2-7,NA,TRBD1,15,CASSPGQGGLHEQYF,TGTGCCAGCTCACCGGGACAGGGGGGTTTACACGAGCAGTACTTC
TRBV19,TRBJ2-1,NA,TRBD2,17,CASSIAWTSGSHNEQFF,TGTGCCAGTAGTATCGCCTGGACTAGCGGGAGCCACAATGAGCAGTTCTTC
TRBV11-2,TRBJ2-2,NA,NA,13,CASSLIPRRELFF,TGTGCCAGCAGCCTTATCCCTAGAAGGGAGCTGTTTTTT
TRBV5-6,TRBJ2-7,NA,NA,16,CASSLLVAVLSYEQYF,TGTGCCAGCAGCTTGTTGGTCGCAGTCCTCTCCTACGAGCAGTACTTC
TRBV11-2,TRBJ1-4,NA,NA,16,CASSVGRFTTNEKLFF,TGTGCCAGCAGCGTAGGCCGGTTCACAACTAATGAAAAACTGTTTTTT
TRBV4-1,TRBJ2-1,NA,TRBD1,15,CASSHRQGTGNEQFF,TGCGCCAGCAGCCACAGACAGGGAACGGGGAATGAGCAGTTCTTC
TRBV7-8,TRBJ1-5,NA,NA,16,CASSPSSKGAIQPQHF,TGTGCCAGCAGCCCATCCTCTAAAGGGGCAATTCAGCCCCAGCATTTT
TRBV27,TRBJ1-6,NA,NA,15,CASSLTPPPVRALHF,TGTGCCAGCAGTTTAACCCCTCCCCCCGTCCGAGCCCTCCACTTT
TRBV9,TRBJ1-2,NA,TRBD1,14,CASSASRDRVKRTF,TGTGCCAGCAGCGCGAGCCGGGACAGGGTAAAGCGCACCTTC
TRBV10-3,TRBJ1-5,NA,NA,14,CAIRETQGGQPQHF,TGTGCCATCAGGGAAACTCAGGGAGGTCAGCCCCAGCATTTT
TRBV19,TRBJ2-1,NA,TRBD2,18,CASSIGAGGPWRGDEQFF,TGTGCCAGTAGTATAGGGGCGGGAGGGCCATGGCGCGGGGATGAGCAGTTCTTC
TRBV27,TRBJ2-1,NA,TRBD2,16,CASSYGSGSSYNEQFF,TGTGCCAGCAGTTACGGCAGCGGGAGCTCCTACAATGAGCAGTTCTTC
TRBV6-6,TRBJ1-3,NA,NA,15,CASTHREPYGNTIYF,TGTGCCAGCACTCACAGGGAGCCATATGGAAACACCATATATTTT
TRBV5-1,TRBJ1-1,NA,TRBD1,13,CASGDRGGTEAFF,TGCGCCAGCGGGGACAGGGGTGGGACTGAAGCTTTCTTT
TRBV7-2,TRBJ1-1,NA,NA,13,CASSLEANTEAFF,TGTGCCAGCAGCCTTGAGGCGAACACTGAAGCTTTCTTT
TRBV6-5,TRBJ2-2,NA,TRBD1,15,CASSSGQGAAGELFF,TGTGCCAGCAGTTCGGGACAGGGGGCTGCCGGGGAGCTGTTTTTT
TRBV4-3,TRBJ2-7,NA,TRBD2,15,CASSQDRTSGYEQYF,TGCGCCAGCAGCCAAGATCGGACTAGCGGCTACGAGCAGTACTTC
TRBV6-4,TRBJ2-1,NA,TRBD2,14,CANLPGLADNEQFF,TGTGCCAACCTTCCGGGACTAGCGGACAATGAGCAGTTCTTC
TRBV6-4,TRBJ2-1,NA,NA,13,CASSDEEGLEQFF,TGTGCCAGCAGTGACGAGGAGGGCCTCGAGCAGTTCTTC
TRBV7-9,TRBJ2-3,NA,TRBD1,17,CASSSFRTGGSTDTQYF,TGTGCCAGCAGCTCCTTTCGGACAGGGGGAAGCACAGATACGCAGTATTTT
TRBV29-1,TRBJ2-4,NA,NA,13,CSVDNGSGDIQYF,TGCAGCGTTGACAACGGCTCGGGGGACATTCAGTACTTC
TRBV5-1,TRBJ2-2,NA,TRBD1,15,CASSLRTGGSGELFF,TGCGCCAGCAGCTTGAGGACAGGGGGCTCCGGGGAGCTGTTTTTT
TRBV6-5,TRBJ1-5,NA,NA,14,CASSAGFGNQPQHF,TGTGCCAGCAGCGCAGGGTTCGGGAATCAGCCCCAGCATTTT
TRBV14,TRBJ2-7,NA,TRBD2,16,CASSPRLAGSSYEQYF,TGTGCCAGCAGCCCTCGGTTAGCGGGGAGCTCCTACGAGCAGTACTTC
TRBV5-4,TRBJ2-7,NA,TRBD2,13,CASSSRREGEQYF,TGTGCCAGCAGCTCCCGACGGGAGGGCGAGCAGTACTTC
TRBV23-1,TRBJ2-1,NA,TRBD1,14,CATKDRGFYNEQFF,TGCGCCACCAAGGACAGGGGTTTTTACAATGAGCAGTTCTTC
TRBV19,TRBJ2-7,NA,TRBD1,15,CASSAPDRGSYEQYF,TGTGCCAGTAGTGCGCCGGACAGGGGTTCCTACGAGCAGTACTTC
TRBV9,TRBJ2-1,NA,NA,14,CASSVGAGYNEQFF,TGTGCCAGCAGCGTAGGGGCGGGGTACAATGAGCAGTTCTTC
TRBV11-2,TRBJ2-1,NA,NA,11,CASSRQGEQFF,TGTGCCAGCAGCCGCCAGGGTGAGCAGTTCTTC